The T cell receptor beta chain under discussion was sequenced for a study of blood T cell repertoires in COVID-19. Study overall: Donors in the United States, Italy and Spain gave samples during acute or convalescent COVID-19. T cells, B-cell-depleted T cells, or PBMCs supplied cDNA or gDNA.

Authors' data handling: Using reference gene primer amplification, nucleated cell counts were estimated. Only in-frame clones appear in the TCRdb table, and some are missing; sequencing was by immunoSEQ multiplex PCR. The V and J calls and clone size come from that table; D and trimming were worked out from the DNA. The sample lists about 180,000 clones; 85% to 90% were seen once. The sample was peripheral blood. This receptor was identified in an older man with active or convalescent COVID-19.

The CDR3 loop reads CASSLPQGPEAFF. CDR3 DNA: TGTGCCAGCAGTTTGCCACAGGGTCCTGAAGCTTTCTTT. The chain joins TRBV27 to TRBJ1-1, with a possible D match to TRBD1 (6 bases). The CDR3 has 13 amino acids. The V end was cut by 3 bases, the J end by 6 bases, with 11 bases between. Germline V gene lookup returns CDR1 MNHEY and CDR2 SMNVEV (reference sequence).